A selection of T cell receptor beta chains follows, all from one sample in a study of T cells in narcolepsy. Only in-frame clones appear in the TCRdb table, and some are missing; sequencing was by immunoSEQ multiplex PCR. The sample has about 32,000 clones; about nine tenths are singletons. Input material: CD45RA- memory CD4+ T cells from PBMCs. The receptors were gathered from a human donor with narcolepsy. The conserved cysteine and the conserved F or W are not part of the CDR3 here. Each record gives: CDR3 protein, CDR3 length, V gene, J gene, D gene. A D gene is named only where the DNA matches it firmly.

CDR3 protein: ASRDRGLRSSYNEQF; CDR3 length: 15; V gene: TRBV28; J gene: TRBJ2-1; D gene: TRBD1
CDR3 protein: ASSSLAGGRNTDTQY; CDR3 length: 15; V gene: TRBV13; J gene: TRBJ2-3; D gene: TRBD2
CDR3 protein: ASSSLAGTTDTQY; CDR3 length: 13; V gene: TRBV6-4; J gene: TRBJ2-3; D gene: TRBD2
CDR3 protein: ASRTPWGDEQF; CDR3 length: 11; V gene: TRBV7-8; J gene: TRBJ2-1; D gene: NA
CDR3 protein: ASSRTGYGELF; CDR3 length: 11; V gene: TRBV5-8; J gene: TRBJ2-2; D gene: NA
CDR3 protein: ASSGGQLAKNIQY; CDR3 length: 13; V gene: TRBV6-5; J gene: TRBJ2-4; D gene: NA
CDR3 protein: ASKEGATNTGELF; CDR3 length: 13; V gene: TRBV19; J gene: TRBJ2-2; D gene: TRBD1
CDR3 protein: AWARTSSYEQY; CDR3 length: 11; V gene: TRBV30; J gene: TRBJ2-7; D gene: NA
CDR3 protein: ASSIEDGSYGYT; CDR3 length: 12; V gene: TRBV28; J gene: TRBJ1-2; D gene: NA
CDR3 protein: ASSPRNTGELF; CDR3 length: 11; V gene: TRBV7-3; J gene: TRBJ2-2; D gene: NA
CDR3 protein: ASGRANYGYT; CDR3 length: 10; V gene: TRBV5-4; J gene: TRBJ1-2; D gene: NA
CDR3 protein: ASSSLRGNQPQH; CDR3 length: 12; V gene: TRBV6-5; J gene: TRBJ1-5; D gene: NA
CDR3 protein: ASSLRGGRSYNEQF; CDR3 length: 14; V gene: TRBV5-4; J gene: TRBJ2-1; D gene: NA
CDR3 protein: ASSLKTSPSFPGELF; CDR3 length: 15; V gene: TRBV7-6; J gene: TRBJ2-2; D gene: NA
CDR3 protein: ASRYRIRGRNTEAF; CDR3 length: 14; V gene: TRBV28; J gene: TRBJ1-1; D gene: NA
CDR3 protein: ASGSGGKLF; CDR3 length: 9; V gene: TRBV5-1; J gene: TRBJ1-4; D gene: NA
CDR3 protein: ASSLDRIEAF; CDR3 length: 10; V gene: TRBV28; J gene: TRBJ1-1; D gene: NA
CDR3 protein: AWSPRTAGLIAQY; CDR3 length: 13; V gene: TRBV30; J gene: TRBJ2-7; D gene: NA
CDR3 protein: ASSEYQGGGYT; CDR3 length: 11; V gene: TRBV25-1; J gene: TRBJ1-2; D gene: NA
CDR3 protein: ASSERDANTDTQY; CDR3 length: 13; V gene: TRBV19; J gene: TRBJ2-3; D gene: NA
CDR3 protein: ASSPWGSGRISQGEQF; CDR3 length: 16; V gene: TRBV11-2; J gene: TRBJ2-1; D gene: TRBD2
CDR3 protein: ASTAWRGGGNTEAF; CDR3 length: 14; V gene: TRBV19; J gene: TRBJ1-1; D gene: NA
CDR3 protein: ASSLAGTHTQY; CDR3 length: 11; V gene: TRBV5-6; J gene: TRBJ2-3; D gene: NA
CDR3 protein: AWSSWGVNTEAF; CDR3 length: 12; V gene: TRBV30; J gene: TRBJ1-1; D gene: NA
CDR3 protein: ASSTYGGRGEQY; CDR3 length: 12; V gene: TRBV7-9; J gene: TRBJ2-7; D gene: NA
CDR3 protein: ASSYTGNSNQPQH; CDR3 length: 13; V gene: TRBV6-5; J gene: TRBJ1-5; D gene: NA
CDR3 protein: ASSQETSGGTDTQY; CDR3 length: 14; V gene: TRBV14; J gene: TRBJ2-3; D gene: TRBD2
CDR3 protein: ASSQSASGANEQF; CDR3 length: 13; V gene: TRBV4-1; J gene: TRBJ2-1; D gene: TRBD2